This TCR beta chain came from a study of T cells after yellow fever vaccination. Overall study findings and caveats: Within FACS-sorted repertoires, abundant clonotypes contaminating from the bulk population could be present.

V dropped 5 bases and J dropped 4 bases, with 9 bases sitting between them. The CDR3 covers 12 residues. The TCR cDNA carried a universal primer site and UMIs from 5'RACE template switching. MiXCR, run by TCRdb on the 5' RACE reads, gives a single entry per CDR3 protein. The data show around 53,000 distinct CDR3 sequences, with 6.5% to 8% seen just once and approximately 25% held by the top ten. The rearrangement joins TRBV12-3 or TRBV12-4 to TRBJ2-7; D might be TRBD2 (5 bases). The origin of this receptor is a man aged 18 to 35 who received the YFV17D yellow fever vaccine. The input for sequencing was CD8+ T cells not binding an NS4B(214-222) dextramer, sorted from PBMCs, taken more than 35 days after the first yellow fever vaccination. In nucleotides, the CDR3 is TGTGCCAGCAGTCACGGGGTATACGAGCAGTACTTC. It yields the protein CASSHGVYEQYF.